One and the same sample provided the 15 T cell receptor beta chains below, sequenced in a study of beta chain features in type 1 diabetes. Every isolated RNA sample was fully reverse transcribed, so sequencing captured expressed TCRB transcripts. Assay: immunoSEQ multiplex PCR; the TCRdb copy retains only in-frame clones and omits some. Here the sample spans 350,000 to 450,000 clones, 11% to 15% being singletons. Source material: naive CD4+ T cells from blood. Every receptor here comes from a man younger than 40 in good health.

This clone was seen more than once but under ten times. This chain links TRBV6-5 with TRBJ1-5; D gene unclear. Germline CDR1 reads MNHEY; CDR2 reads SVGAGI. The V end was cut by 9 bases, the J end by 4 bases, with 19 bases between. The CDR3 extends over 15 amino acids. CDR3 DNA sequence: TGTGCCAGTAGTAGCTTTGGGGTCGGGAATCAGCCCCAGCATTTT. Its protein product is CASSSFGVGNQPQHF.

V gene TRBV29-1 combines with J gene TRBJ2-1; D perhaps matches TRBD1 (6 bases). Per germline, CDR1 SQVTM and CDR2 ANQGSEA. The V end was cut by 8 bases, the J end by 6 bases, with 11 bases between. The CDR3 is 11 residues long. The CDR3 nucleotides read TGCAGCACCAAAGGGGGCAATGAGCAGTTCTTC. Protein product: CSTKGGNEQFF.

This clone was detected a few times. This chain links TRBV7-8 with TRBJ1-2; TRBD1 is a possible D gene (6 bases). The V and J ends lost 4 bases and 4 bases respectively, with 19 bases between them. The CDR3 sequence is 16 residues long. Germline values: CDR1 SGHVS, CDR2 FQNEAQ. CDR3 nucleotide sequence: TGTGCCAGCAGCTCCCTAACCGGGACATCTACCTATGGCTACACCTTC. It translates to CASSSLTGTSTYGYTF.

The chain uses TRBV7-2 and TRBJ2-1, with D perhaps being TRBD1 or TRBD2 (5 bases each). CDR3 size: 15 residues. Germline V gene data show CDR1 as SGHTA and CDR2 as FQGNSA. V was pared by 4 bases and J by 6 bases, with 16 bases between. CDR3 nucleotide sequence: TGTGCCAGCAGCTCCCGACCGGGACGGCTCAATGAGCAGTTCTTC. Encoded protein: CASSSRPGRLNEQFF.

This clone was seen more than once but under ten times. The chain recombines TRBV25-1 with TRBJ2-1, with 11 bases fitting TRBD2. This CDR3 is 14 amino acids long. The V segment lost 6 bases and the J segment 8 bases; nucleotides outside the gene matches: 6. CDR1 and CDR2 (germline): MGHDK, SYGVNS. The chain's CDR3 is CASSLPGLADEQFF. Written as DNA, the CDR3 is TGTGCCAGCAGCCTTCCGGGACTAGCGGATGAGCAGTTCTTC. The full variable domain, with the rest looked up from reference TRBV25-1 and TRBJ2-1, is EADIYQTPRYLVIGTGKKITLECSQTMGHDKMYWYQQDPGMELHLIHYSYGVNSTEKGDLSSESTVSRIRTEHFPLTLESARPSHTSQYLCASSLPGLADEQFFGPGTRLTVL.

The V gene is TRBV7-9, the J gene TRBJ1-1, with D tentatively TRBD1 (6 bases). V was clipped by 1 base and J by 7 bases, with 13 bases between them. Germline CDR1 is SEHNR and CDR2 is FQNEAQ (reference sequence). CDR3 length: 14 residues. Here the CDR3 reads CASSLDRAGGEAFF. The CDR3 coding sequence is TGTGCCAGCAGCTTAGACAGGGCCGGCGGTGAAGCTTTCTTT.

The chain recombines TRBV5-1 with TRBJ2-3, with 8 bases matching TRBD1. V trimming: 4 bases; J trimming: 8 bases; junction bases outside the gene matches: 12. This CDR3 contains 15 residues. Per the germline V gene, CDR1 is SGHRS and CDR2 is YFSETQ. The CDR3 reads CASSPGTGGVGTQYF. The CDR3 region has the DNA TGCGCCAGCAGCCCCGGGACAGGCGGTGTCGGTACGCAGTATTTT. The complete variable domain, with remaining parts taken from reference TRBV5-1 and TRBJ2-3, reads KAGVTQTPRYLIKTRGQQVTLSCSPISGHRSVSWYQQTPGQGLQFLFEYFSETQRNKGNFPGRFSGRQFSNSRSEMNVSTLELGDSALYLCASSPGTGGVGTQYFGPGTRLTVL.

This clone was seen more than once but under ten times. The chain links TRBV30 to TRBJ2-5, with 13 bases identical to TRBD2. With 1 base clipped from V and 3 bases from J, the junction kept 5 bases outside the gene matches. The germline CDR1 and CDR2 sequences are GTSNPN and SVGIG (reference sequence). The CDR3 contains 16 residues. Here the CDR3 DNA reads TGTGCCTGGAGTGACCCCGGGACTAGCGGGAAAGAGACCCAGTACTTC. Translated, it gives CAWSDPGTSGKETQYF.

Here the CDR3 reads CASSFGRRYEQFF. In DNA, the CDR3 is TGTGCCAGCAGCTTCGGCAGAAGGTATGAGCAGTTCTTC. The V gene is TRBV5-6, the J gene TRBJ2-1, with D hard to call. Looked up from germline, CDR1 is SGHDT and CDR2 is YYEEEE. CDR3 length: 13 amino acids. Deletions cut 2 bases from V and 8 bases from J, with 11 bases between. The full variable domain, its missing parts supplied by reference TRBV5-6 and TRBJ2-1, is DAGVTQSPTHLIKTRGQQVTLRCSPKSGHDTVSWYQQALGQGPQFIFQYYEEEERQRGNFPDRFSGHQFPNYSSELNVNALLLGDSALYLCASSFGRRYEQFFGPGTRLTVL.

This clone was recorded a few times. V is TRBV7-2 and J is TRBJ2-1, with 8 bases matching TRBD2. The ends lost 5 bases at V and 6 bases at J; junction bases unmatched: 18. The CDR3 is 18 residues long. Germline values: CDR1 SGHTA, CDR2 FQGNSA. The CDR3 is CASSKRGMAGGRFNEQFF. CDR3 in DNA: TGTGCCAGCAGCAAACGAGGGATGGCGGGAGGAAGGTTCAATGAGCAGTTCTTC.

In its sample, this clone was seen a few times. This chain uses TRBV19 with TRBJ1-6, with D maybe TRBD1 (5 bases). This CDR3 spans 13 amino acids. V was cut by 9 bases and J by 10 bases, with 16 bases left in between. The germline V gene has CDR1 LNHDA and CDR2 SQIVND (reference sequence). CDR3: CASSRGDQSPLHF. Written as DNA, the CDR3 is TGTGCCAGCAGTCGGGGGGATCAATCACCCCTCCACTTT.

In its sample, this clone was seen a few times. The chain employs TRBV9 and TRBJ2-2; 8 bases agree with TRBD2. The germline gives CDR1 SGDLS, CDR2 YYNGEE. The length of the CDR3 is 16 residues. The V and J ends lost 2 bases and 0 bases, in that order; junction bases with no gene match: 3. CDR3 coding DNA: TGTGCCAGCAGCGTCCAGACTAGCGCGAACACCGGGGAGCTGTTTTTT. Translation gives CASSVQTSANTGELFF.

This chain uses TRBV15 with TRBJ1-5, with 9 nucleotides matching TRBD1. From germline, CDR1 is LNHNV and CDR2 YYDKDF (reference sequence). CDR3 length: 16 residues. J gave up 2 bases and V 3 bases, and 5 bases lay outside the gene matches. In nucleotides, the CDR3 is TGTGCCACCAGCAGGAGTAGGACAGGGGGCAATCAGCCCCAGCATTTT. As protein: CATSRSRTGGNQPQHF.

CDR3: CASSRNVYNEQFF. CDR3 nucleotide sequence: TGTGCCAGCAGCCGGAATGTCTACAATGAGCAGTTCTTC. V gene TRBV7-6 combines with J gene TRBJ2-1; no clear D gene. The V and J ends lost 5 bases and 3 bases respectively, with 8 bases between them. Germline loops: CDR1 SGHVS, CDR2 FNYEAQ. The CDR3 extends over 13 amino acids. Together with reference TRBV7-6 and TRBJ2-1, the CDR3 gives the full variable domain: GAGVSQSPRYKVTKRGQDVALRCDPISGHVSLYWYRQALGQGPEFLTYFNYEAQQDKSGLPNDRFSAERPEGSISTLTIQRTEQRDSAMYRCASSRNVYNEQFFGPGTRLTVL.

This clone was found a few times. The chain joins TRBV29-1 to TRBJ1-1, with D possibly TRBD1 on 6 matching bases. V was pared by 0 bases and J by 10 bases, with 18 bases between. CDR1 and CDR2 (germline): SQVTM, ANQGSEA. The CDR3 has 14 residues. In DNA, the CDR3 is TGCAGCGTTGAAGATCCACAGGGCCTGGGTTCAGCTTTCTTT. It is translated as CSVEDPQGLGSAFF.